The rows below give T cell receptor beta chains drawn from one sample of a study of T cell changes during pregnancy in multiple sclerosis. Sequenced by immunoSEQ multiplex PCR; TCRdb stores in-frame clones only, minus some. The sample includes roughly 57,000 clones, nearly 90% of them seen just once. Sequenced material: peripheral blood, taken in the first trimester of pregnancy. Receptor source: a female donor with multiple sclerosis, enrolled in a pregnancy study. The CDR3 runs from the conserved cysteine through the conserved F or W. A D gene is named only where the DNA matches it firmly. The size entry is marked missing in some rows and otherwise reads once, few, many or a size class.

>TRBJ1-1|-|-|TRBV4-1
TGCGCCAGCAGCCAAGACAACAGGAGGAACACTGAAGCTTTCTTT
CASSQDNRRNTEAFF
>TRBJ2-7|-|-|TRBV19
TGTGCCAGTAGTATAGGGACAGCCGAGCAGTACTTC
CASSIGTAEQYF
>TRBJ2-7|-|TRBD2|TRBV19
TGTGCCAGTAGTATTAGACTAGCGGGGTCTTTGGGCTACGAGCAGTACTTC
CASSIRLAGSLGYEQYF
>TRBJ2-1|-|TRBD2|TRBV7-3
TGTGCCAGCAGCGCCGGGACTAGCGGCAATGAGCAGTTCTTC
CASSAGTSGNEQFF
>TRBJ2-1|few|-|TRBV15
TGTGCCACCAGCAGAGGTGTGGCTTCCTACAATGAGCAGTTCTTC
CATSRGVASYNEQFF
>TRBJ1-2|once|-|TRBV25-1
TGTGCCAGCTTCCTCGCGGACAGCTCTAACTATGGCTACACCTTC
CASFLADSSNYGYTF
>TRBJ1-4|-|-|TRBV6-5
TGTGCCAGCAGTTACTCGCTGTACAGCGGTGAAAAACTGTTTTTT
CASSYSLYSGEKLFF
>TRBJ1-1|-|TRBD1|TRBV5-4
TGTGCCAGCAGCCAGGGACAGGACATGAACACTGAAGCTTTCTTT
CASSQGQDMNTEAFF
>TRBJ1-3|few|-|TRBV29-1
TGCAGCGTTGAGGCAGATCGAAACACCATATATTTT
CSVEADRNTIYF
>TRBJ2-2|-|-|TRBV4-2
TGTGCCACCCAGGGGAGGGCCACCGGGGAGCTGTTTTTT
CATQGRATGELFF
>TRBJ2-3|-|TRBD2|TRBV19
TGTGCCAGTAGTATATCGGGGGGTAGGGGCCCGGGAGATACGCAGTATTTT
CASSISGGRGPGDTQYF
>TRBJ2-3|-|TRBD2|TRBV11-2
TGTGCCAGCAGCTTGGCGGGGGCAGATACGCAGTATTTT
CASSLAGADTQYF
>TRBJ2-7|-|-|TRBV21-1
TGTGCCAGCAGCAAGACAGAAGCCTACGAGCAGTACTTC
CASSKTEAYEQYF
>TRBJ1-6|-|-|TRBV10-3
TGTGCCATCAGTGAGCCCGCAGGGTCCTATAATTCACCCCTCCACTTT
CAISEPAGSYNSPLHF
>TRBJ1-3|few|-|TRBV18
TGTGCCAGCTCACCACCGGCAGGGGATGCTACGTGGGGAAACACCATATATTTT
CASSPPAGDATWGNTIYF
>TRBJ2-3|-|-|TRBV9
TGTGCCAGCAGCGTAGGTGGCAACACAGATACGCAGTATTTT
CASSVGGNTDTQYF
>TRBJ1-4|once|TRBD1|TRBV2
TGTGCCAGGCCTCCGGGACAGAAGCGTGAAAAACTGTTTTTT
CARPPGQKREKLFF
>TRBJ1-6|-|-|TRBV18
TGTGCCAGCTCACCAAGGCAGGATAATTCACCCCTCCACTTT
CASSPRQDNSPLHF
>TRBJ2-5|once|-|TRBV7-6
TGTGCCAGCAGCTTAGCCCTCTCGAGGGAGACCCAGTACTTC
CASSLALSRETQYF
>TRBJ2-5|-|TRBD2|TRBV19
TGTGCCAGTTGGCTAGCGGGACTCCAAGAGACCCAGTACTTC
CASWLAGLQETQYF
>TRBJ2-2|few|TRBD2|TRBV7-3
TGTGCCAGCAGTACTAGCGCGGGGGGTACCGGGGAGCTGTTTTTT
CASSTSAGGTGELFF
>TRBJ2-1|-|TRBD2|TRBV18
TGTGCCAGTTCTTTAGGGACTAGCGGAAACAATGAGCAGTTCTTC
CASSLGTSGNNEQFF
>TRBJ2-7|-|-|TRBV13
TGTGCCAGCAGCTTATTCGACAGGGACTCCCACGAGCAGTACTTC
CASSLFDRDSHEQYF
>TRBJ2-7|once|TRBD1|TRBV27
TGTGCCAGCAGTCCCGGGACAGGGCTCAACGAGCAGTACTTC
CASSPGTGLNEQYF
>TRBJ1-4|-|-|TRBV7-6
TGTGCCAGCAGCCGGGACTCTAATGAAAAACTGTTTTTT
CASSRDSNEKLFF
>TRBJ2-6|few|-|TRBV6-1
TGTGCCAGCACAACCGCTAGCTCTGGGGCCAACGTCCTGACTTTC
CASTTASSGANVLTF
>TRBJ1-5|-|-|TRBV29-1
TGCAGCGTTGCAGGGGCATTGGATCAGCCCCAGCATTTT
CSVAGALDQPQHF
>TRBJ2-7|-|TRBD1|TRBV6-1
TGTGCCAGCAGTGAATTTGCAGGGGGCAACGAGCAGTACTTC
CASSEFAGGNEQYF
>TRBJ1-2|-|-|TRBV19
TGTGCCAGTATCGACTCCCCCCGGGGGTCTACTAACTATGGCTACACCTTC
CASIDSPRGSTNYGYTF
>TRBJ1-1|few|-|TRBV5-1
TGCGCCAGCAGCTTGGGGGGGGACACTGAAGCTTTCTTT
CASSLGGDTEAFF
>TRBJ1-5|-|-|TRBV9
TGTGCCAGCAGCCCGGGGGTAGGGAATAGTATTCAGCCCCAGCATTTT
CASSPGVGNSIQPQHF
>TRBJ2-7|-|TRBD1|TRBV30
TGTGCCTGGAGGGGAGTAGACGGACAGGGGGGCTACGAGCAGTACTTC
CAWRGVDGQGGYEQYF
>TRBJ2-5|-|-|TRBV14
TGTGCCAGCAGCCAATACTGGGAGACCCAGTACTTC
CASSQYWETQYF
>TRBJ1-3|-|TRBD1|TRBV19
TGTGCCAGTAGTATAATGGTGACAGGGTGGACTGGAAACACCATATATTTT
CASSIMVTGWTGNTIYF
>TRBJ1-2|-|TRBD1|TRBV5-1
TGCGCCAGCAGCTTGGGGCCGACAGGGAGGTCCAGTGGCTACACCTTC
CASSLGPTGRSSGYTF
>TRBJ1-3|-|TRBD1|TRBV19
TGTGCCAGTAGGACAACAGGGGTTGGAAACACCATATATTTT
CASRTTGVGNTIYF
>TRBJ2-3|once|TRBD1|TRBV19
TGTGCCAGTACGAACAGGGGGACCAGCACAGATACGCAGTATTTT
CASTNRGTSTDTQYF
>TRBJ1-1|-|-|TRBV27
TGTGCCAGCAGTTTTGAGGGGAGGCACACTGAAGCTTTCTTT
CASSFEGRHTEAFF
>TRBJ2-2|-|-|TRBV27
TGTGCCAGCAGAAGGGGGTCCGGGGAGCTGTTTTTT
CASRRGSGELFF
>TRBJ2-7|-|TRBD2|TRBV6-4
TGTGCCAGCAACCCTCAGCGGGGGCCGACCTACGAGCAGTACTTC
CASNPQRGPTYEQYF
>TRBJ2-1|-|TRBD1|TRBV29-1
TGCAGCGTTGGACAGGGGGCGTTTATGGACAATGAGCAGTTCTTC
CSVGQGAFMDNEQFF
>TRBJ2-7|-|TRBD1|TRBV10-2
TGCGCCAGCAGTAAAGGCGGCAGGGGGCAATCAATCTACGAGCAGTACTTC
CASSKGGRGQSIYEQYF
>TRBJ1-1|-|TRBD1|TRBV2
TGTGCCAGCAGCGCCCCGGGACAGGGAAATTCTGAAGCTTTCTTT
CASSAPGQGNSEAFF
>TRBJ1-1|-|TRBD1|TRBV7-3
TGTGCCAGCAGCTCGCAGGGGGCAACTGAAGCTTTCTTT
CASSSQGATEAFF
>TRBJ2-2|-|TRBD1|TRBV27
TGTGCCAGCATGAGGGGGCGGGCCGGGGAGCTGTTTTTT
CASMRGRAGELFF
>TRBJ2-7|-|-|TRBV7-9
TGTGCCAGCAGCTTAGTTGGTGGCAGGTCCTCCTACGAGCAGTACTTC
CASSLVGGRSSYEQYF
>TRBJ1-1|-|-|TRBV19
TGTGCCAGTAAAGTCAGCGAGAAGAACACTGAAGCTTTCTTT
CASKVSEKNTEAFF
>TRBJ2-3|-|-|TRBV11-2
TGTGCCAGCAGCTTAGGGATACAGGGAGGGATGTCAGATACGCAGTATTTT
CASSLGIQGGMSDTQYF
>TRBJ1-3|-|-|TRBV4-3
TGCGCCAGCAGCCAAGACGCAGGGGCACGGGGAAACACCATATATTTT
CASSQDAGARGNTIYF
>TRBJ2-7|-|TRBD2|TRBV7-6
TGTGCCAGCAGCTTAGCGAGGACTAGCGGGAGAAACGAGCAGTACTTC
CASSLARTSGRNEQYF
>TRBJ2-1|-|-|TRBV7-9
TGTGCCAGCAGCTTAGGGACTGTTAATGAGCAGTTCTTC
CASSLGTVNEQFF
>TRBJ2-5|-|-|TRBV30
TGTGCCTGGAGTGTGGGCGTGAAAGAGACCCAGTACTTC
CAWSVGVKETQYF
>TRBJ1-5|-|TRBD1|TRBV5-8
TGTGCCAGCAGCTACAGGGGGCCCAATCAGCCCCAGCATTTT
CASSYRGPNQPQHF
>TRBJ1-6|-|-|TRBV4-1
TGCGCCAGCAGCCAAGATCCTCAGGGGAGCTCCTATAATTCACCCCTCCACTTT
CASSQDPQGSSYNSPLHF
>TRBJ2-7|-|-|TRBV27
TGTGCCAGCAGTCCCAGCGGGTACGAGCAGTACTTC
CASSPSGYEQYF
>TRBJ1-5|few|TRBD1|TRBV7-2
TGTGCCAGCAGCTCCTACGACAGGGGAGTTCAGGCCCAGCATTTT
CASSSYDRGVQAQHF
>TRBJ2-3|-|-|TRBV5-1
TGCGCCAGCACCGGAGCACCCAACACAGATACGCAGTATTTT
CASTGAPNTDTQYF